The TCR beta chain under discussion was sequenced for a study of shared clonotypes between healthy human individuals. Deep was the level used in running the assay. The authors distributed each subset's genomic DNA evenly over several immunoSEQ plates. The assay was immunoSEQ multiplex PCR, and TCRdb's table has in-frame clones only and misses some. The sample holds roughly 2.1 million clones, approximately 94% seen once. Naive CD8 cells were CD45RO-negative, positively selected for CCR7, excluding terminally differentiated effector memory CD45RA+ cells. Nashville, Tennessee was home to all donors, who were Caucasian adults. This clone was seen only once. Its antigen is currently unknown. Other DNA sequences in this specimen translate into the identical CDR3. The study's findings and limits: Clonotype sharing among donors was thought likely to change with sequencing depth.

CDR1 is SGHVS and CDR2 is FNYEAQ in the germline V gene. The CDR3 loop spans 15 amino acids. Trimming removed 1 base from V and 2 bases from J, with 8 bases in between. The origin of this receptor is a man younger than 35 in good health. Some clones in this sample may be carry-over from other donors' samples. The specimen sequenced was naive CD8+ T cells from PBMCs. V is TRBV7-6 and J is TRBJ2-2; D remains unclear. In nucleotides, the CDR3 is TGTGCCAGCAGCTTAGGGGCAGCTAACACCGGGGAGCTGTTTTTT. Residues: CASSLGAANTGELFF. The full variable domain, its missing parts supplied by reference TRBV7-6 and TRBJ2-2, is GAGVSQSPRYKVTKRGQDVALRCDPISGHVSLYWYRQALGQGPEFLTYFNYEAQQDKSGLPNDRFSAERPEGSISTLTIQRTEQRDSAMYRCASSLGAANTGELFFGEGSRLTVL.